This TCR beta chain appears in the sequencing data of a study of blood T cell repertoires in COVID-19. As for the study in general: PBMCs, B-cell-depleted T cells, or T cells were the source of the cDNA or gDNA that made up the material.

Measured with immunoSEQ multiplex PCR; TCRdb has only the in-frame clones, and not every one. The table records hundreds of thousands of clones, nearly 90% of them present only once. V gave up 11 bases and J gave up 0 bases, with 10 bases separating them. Germline V gives CDR1 MRHNA, CDR2 SNTAGT. This CDR3 comprises 13 residues. The receptor's source is a woman between 40 and 55 years old with COVID-19, enrolled during active disease. The chain uses TRBV6-4 and TRBJ2-2; D might be TRBD2 (5 bases). The sequencing input was peripheral blood. CDR3 bases: TGTGCCTGTAGCGATTCGAACACCGGGGAGCTGTTTTTT. This encodes CACSDSNTGELFF.